Below, 8 T cell receptor beta chains from the same sample are listed, as sequenced in a study of long-term antiretroviral therapy in people with HIV. Assay version v3.0 of immunoSEQ was used, and it was run at survey level. Using immunoSEQ multiplex PCR, the repertoire was profiled, and TCRdb retains in-frame clones only, with some absent. The table lists approximately 9,600 clones, around 84% of them singletons. The source material was unsorted PBMCs, sampled 0.3 years before starting antiretroviral therapy. These receptors all stem from a man younger than 40 with HIV.

The chain carries TRBV6-6 and TRBJ2-3; D not resolved. From germline, CDR1 is MNHNY and CDR2 SVGAGI (reference sequence). The CDR3 runs to 13 residues. Trimming shortened V by 2 bases and J by 2 bases, and 5 bases separated the two germline ends. The CDR3 spells CASSYPSTDTQYF. The CDR3, as DNA: TGTGCCAGCAGTTACCCCTCCACAGATACGCAGTATTTT.

This chain uses TRBV4-3 with TRBJ1-4, with D possibly being TRBD1 (5 bases). Germline V CDR1 and CDR2: LGHNA, YSLEER. This CDR3 region has 15 residues. The V and J ends lost 3 bases and 4 bases respectively, with 12 bases between them. The CDR3 sequence: CASSQTPGVNEKLFF. The CDR3, as DNA: TGCGCCAGCAGCCAGACCCCGGGGGTTAATGAAAAACTGTTTTTT.

The rearrangement links TRBV28 to TRBJ2-7; a weak D match, TRBD1 (6 bases). The CDR3 totals 12 residues. V lost 8 bases and J lost 2, with 10 bases in between. Germline V gene data show CDR1 as MDHEN and CDR2 as SYDVKM. The CDR3 sequence is CASGGGTYEQYF. The CDR3 DNA reads TGTGCCAGCGGGGGCGGAACCTACGAGCAGTACTTC. Full variable domain (missing parts from reference TRBV28 and TRBJ2-7): DVKVTQSSRYLVKRTGEKVFLECVQDMDHENMFWYRQDPGLGLRLIYFSYDVKMKEKGDIPEGYSVSREKKERFSLILESASTNQTSMYLCASGGGTYEQYFGPGTRLTVT.

The chain couples TRBV6-5 to TRBJ2-7; tentatively, D is TRBD2 (5 bases). This CDR3 comprises 15 residues. Trimming removed 4 bases at V and 4 bases at J, with 17 bases between. Per germline, CDR1 MNHEY and CDR2 SVGAGI. CDR3: CASSSAGKAPYEQYF. The DNA for the CDR3 is TGTGCCAGCAGTTCGGCCGGGAAAGCCCCGTACGAGCAGTACTTC.

This chain connects TRBV18 to TRBJ2-7; TRBD1 might be the D (6 bases). The germline V gene encodes CDR1 KGHSH and CDR2 LQKENI. Trimming cost V 6 bases and J 0 bases, with 15 bases left between them. This CDR3 has 15 residues. CDR3 sequence reads: CASSPRDTGSYEQYF. CDR3 nucleotides: TGTGCCAGCTCGCCCCGGGACACGGGCTCCTACGAGCAGTACTTC.

The rearrangement links TRBV10-3 to TRBJ2-5; 10 bases map to TRBD2. TRBJ2-7 explains the end of the DNA better; the J call may be wrong. The germline V gene encodes CDR1 ENHRY and CDR2 SYGVKD. CDR3 length: 16 residues. CDR3 nucleotides: TGTGCCATCAGGGACACTCTAGCGGGGGCTACCTACGAGCAGTACTTC. Translation gives CAIRDTLAGATYEQYF.

The chain recombines TRBV5-1 with TRBJ2-7, with TRBD1 matching over 9 bases. This CDR3 spans 16 amino acids. The V gene end was trimmed by 1 base and the J gene end by 9 bases; junction bases not matched to a gene: 14. Germline-derived CDR1 and CDR2 are SGHRS and YFSETQ. CDR3 coding DNA: TGCGCCAGCAGCTTGCCCGAACACACAGGGGGCGATCGGCAGTACTTC. Its translation: CASSLPEHTGGDRQYF.

V and J are TRBV4-2 and TRBJ1-1, with D possibly matching TRBD1 (5 bases). The CDR3 totals 16 residues. V was trimmed by 0 bases and J by 4 bases, leaving 15 bases between them. Germline V gives CDR1 LGHNA, CDR2 YNFKEQ. CDR3 bases: TGTGCCAGCAGCCAAGATCAAGGGGTGAGAGCCACTGAAGCTTTCTTT. Protein product: CASSQDQGVRATEAFF.